This TCR beta chain was documented in a study of siplizumab effects on memory and regulatory T cells (dated by TCRdb to between 2017 and 2020). General notes on the study: The study looked at the effect of siplizumab, an anti-CD2 antibody, on alloreactive T-cell subsets in allogeneic mixed lymphocyte reactions made from human PBMCs. Beyond this particular receptor, the publication reports: Because sequences at frequencies below about 10^-5 were poorly captured, only a minor fraction of alloreactive clones could be mapped back to unstimulated subsets. About 75-96% of proliferating CD4+ or CD8+ clones could not be given a naive or memory phenotype. In reactions with siplizumab, an average of around 70% of mappable alloreactive CD4+ clones were Treg-derived, compared with 25% to 30% in control reactions. Unstimulated naive T cells appeared more diverse than memory T cells, and naive cells seemed to contribute substantially to the alloresponse. Siplizumab significantly reduced the cumulative frequency of alloreactive sequences traceable to unstimulated CD4+ memory T cells. The suppressive function of proliferating Tregs from siplizumab cultures was not functionally confirmed.

Sorted unstimulated T cells and proliferating T cells recovered from mixed lymphocyte reactions were subjected to TCRbeta CDR3 sequencing. Fresh whole blood from roughly 10 HLA-typed healthy donors was used to isolate PBMCs. To map where alloreactive clones came from, unstimulated CD4+ non-regulatory T cells were FACS-sorted. The method was the immunoSEQ multiplex PCR assay. The deep sequencing platform assayed 80,000 to 100,000 TCR templates per sample. Genomic DNA extracted from sorted T cells was the material used for TCRbeta CDR3 sequencing. Per the authors' processing: The R programming language was used for clonal analysis of the TCRbeta CDR3 data. Comparing unstimulated samples against CFSE-low samples taken after the reaction was how alloreactive CD4+ and CD8+ clones were defined. Alloreactive CD4+ clones were assigned to regulatory or non-regulatory origin by matching sequences to sorted unstimulated Treg and non-Treg repertoires. TCRdb limited this immuneACCESS table to in-frame rearrangements with V and J called. A share of clones is missing; checked studies link under half to unresolved V genes, and the rest is unexplained. The DNA gave D and trimming, while V, J and clone size come from that table. This sample gives approximately 100,000 clones in total; 80% to 95% of them show up just once. The ten biggest clones cover around 13% of the sample.

The CDR3, from cysteine to phenylalanine, totals 15 residues. The entry retains the CDR3 DNA only, 45 bases that are in frame from base 1. V loses 3 bases of germline sequence and J loses 7 bases, and the interval between the two ends is 16 bases. CDR1 and CDR2, looked up from the germline V gene, are MDHEN and SYDVKM. Comments on this clone: Its antigen remains undetermined. Base qualities are not provided; no much larger clone lies one nucleotide away.

The receptor's source is a human donor in good health. The chain uses TRBV28 and TRBJ1-5; 6 matching bases give a weak D call of TRBD1. Source material: non-Treg CD4+ T cells sorted from blood. The cell subset or site label here, explained by the study, means: FACS-sorted unstimulated CD4+ non-regulatory T cells. The bases are TGTGCCAGCAGTTTTCAGGGGCTTTCGGGGCAGCCCCAGCATTTT. It encodes CASSFQGLSGQPQHF.